This entry lists 30 T cell receptor beta chains sequenced from one sample in a study of cytomegalovirus exposure and HLA in healthy donors. With 60 Vbeta and 13 Jbeta primers, the PCR was carried out. The data were produced by immunoSEQ multiplex PCR, yet TCRdb's version contains in-frame clones alone and is incomplete. Among 150,000 to 250,000 clones listed, 82% were seen once. The sample was PBMCs. The receptors stem from a woman aged 45-65 years in good health and CMV-seropositive.

The chain carries TRBV10-3 and TRBJ2-7, with TRBD2 identical over 9 bases. Germline CDR1 is ENHRY and CDR2 is SYGVKD. With 2 bases clipped from V and 6 bases from J, the junction kept 5 bases outside the gene matches. The CDR3 extends over 14 amino acids. CDR3 sequence reads: CAISEKAGGFEQYF. CDR3 DNA sequence: TGTGCCATCAGTGAGAAGGCGGGAGGGTTCGAGCAGTACTTC.

J is TRBJ1-5 and V is TRBV5-8; 7 bases fit TRBD1. This CDR3 comprises 14 residues. CDR1 and CDR2 (germline): SGHTS, YDEGEE. V trimming: 0 bases; J trimming: 7 bases; junction bases outside the gene matches: 4. The chain's CDR3 is CASSLGQGGQPQHF. The DNA for the CDR3 is TGTGCCAGCAGCTTGGGACAGGGTGGACAGCCCCAGCATTTT.

CDR3 nucleotides: TGTGCCTGGAGTGTACTGCAGCGGCCCCCCAATGAGCAGTTCTTC. The encoded protein is CAWSVLQRPPNEQFF. V gene TRBV30 combines with J gene TRBJ2-1; a possible D gene is TRBD2 (5 bases). CDR1 and CDR2 (germline): GTSNPN, SVGIG (reference sequence). The V gene lost 0 bases and the J gene lost 6 bases, with 15 bases spanning the gap. The CDR3 is made up of 15 amino acids. The variable domain in full, completed from reference TRBV30 and TRBJ2-1, reads SQTIHQWPATLVQPVGSPLSLECTVEGTSNPNLYWYRQAAGRGLQLLFYSVGIGQISSEVPQNLSASRPQDRQFILSSKKLLLSDSGFYLCAWSVLQRPPNEQFFGPGTRLTVL.

This rearrangement joins TRBV5-1 to TRBJ2-1, with 10 bases lining up with TRBD1. Germline lookup yields CDR1 SGHRS and CDR2 YFSETQ. The CDR3 is 22 residues long. Trimming cost V 4 bases and J 6 bases; bases outside gene matches: 28. The CDR3 reads CASSPRTGGSGSGSPISNEQFF. The CDR3 coding sequence is TGCGCCAGCAGCCCGCGGACAGGGGGGTCTGGGAGCGGGAGCCCCATTTCCAATGAGCAGTTCTTC. Full variable domain (missing parts from reference TRBV5-1 and TRBJ2-1): KAGVTQTPRYLIKTRGQQVTLSCSPISGHRSVSWYQQTPGQGLQFLFEYFSETQRNKGNFPGRFSGRQFSNSRSEMNVSTLELGDSALYLCASSPRTGGSGSGSPISNEQFFGPGTRLTVL.

The chain has TRBV2 and TRBJ1-3, with 11 bases fitting TRBD1. In germline, CDR1 is SNHLY, CDR2 FYNNEI. Unmatched junction bases numbered 5, after V lost 3 bases and J lost 4 bases. This CDR3 comprises 16 residues. CDR3 region: CASSDGQGAPGNTIYF. CDR3 DNA: TGTGCCAGCAGTGATGGACAGGGGGCGCCCGGAAACACCATATATTTT.

The chain joins TRBV29-1 to TRBJ2-3, with 7 bases that match TRBD1. V shed 2 bases and J 8 bases; nucleotides not matched to a gene: 13. CDR3 size: 15 residues. Germline assignment: CDR1 SQVTM and CDR2 ANQGSEA. The CDR3 nucleotides read TGCAGCGTTGAAAAACGGACAGGTCTTCGCCCTACGCAGTATTTT. This encodes CSVEKRTGLRPTQYF.

A word on this clone: At one end the junction does not follow the germline gene, possibly because of a read error. The chain is built from TRBV11-3 and TRBJ2-7; D call uncertain. The CDR3 is 10 amino acids. The germline V gene has CDR1 SGHNT and CDR2 YENEEA. The CDR3 DNA follows: TGTGCCAGCAGCTTACGCAGCGCGTCCTTC. Residues: CASSLRSASF.

The genes are TRBV6-4 and TRBJ2-7, with TRBD2 identical over 10 bases. The CDR3 sequence is 16 residues long. Germline CDR1 and CDR2: MRHNA and SNTAGT. V lost 0 bases and J lost 0; bases outside the gene matches: 2. CDR3 nucleotides: TGTGCCAGCAGTGACTCCCCTAGCGGGGGCTCCTACGAGCAGTACTTC. Its translation: CASSDSPSGGSYEQYF.

This chain connects TRBV11-2 to TRBJ2-1, with 7 bases lining up with TRBD1. With 5 bases clipped from V and 10 bases from J, the junction kept 14 bases outside the gene matches. CDR1 is SGHAT, CDR2 FQNNGV, per germline. The CDR3 is 15 residues long. In DNA form, the CDR3 reads TGTGCCAGCAGCACCAAAGGGGCAGGGGGTGAGGAGCAGTTCTTC. Translation: CASSTKGAGGEEQFF.

This chain links TRBV11-2 with TRBJ2-7; 8 bases map to TRBD2. Germline V gene data show CDR1 as SGHAT and CDR2 as FQNNGV. The V gene end was trimmed by 1 base and the J gene end by 5 bases; junction bases not matched to a gene: 10. CDR3 length equals 16 residues. The CDR3 nucleotides read TGTGCCAGCAGCTTAGGCCCCCGGGGGGGGCTAAACGAGCAGTACTTC. This translates into CASSLGPRGGLNEQYF.

The rearrangement joins TRBV6-6 to TRBJ2-5; 9 bases are shared with TRBD1. There are 15 residues in the CDR3. Germline lookup yields CDR1 MNHNY and CDR2 SVGAGI (reference sequence). V dropped 5 bases and J dropped 5; count of bases not matched to a gene: 9. The CDR3: CASSIEQGAWETQYF. CDR3 coding DNA: TGTGCCAGCAGTATTGAACAGGGGGCGTGGGAGACCCAGTACTTC.

The CDR3 region is CASSRTMGGGRRYEQYF. CDR3 nucleotides: TGTGCCAGCAGCCGAACGATGGGCGGGGGGCGAAGATACGAGCAGTACTTC. The rearrangement uses TRBV11-2 and TRBJ2-7; 8 bases are shared with TRBD2. This CDR3 region has 17 residues. CDR1 is SGHAT and CDR2 is FQNNGV in the germline V gene. J lost 4 bases, V lost 5 bases, and 16 bases had no gene match.

The J gene is TRBJ2-1, the V gene TRBV2; 8 nucleotides agree with TRBD2. This CDR3 is built from 14 residues. V shed 1 base, J shed 9 bases, and the junction held 5 bases outside the gene matches. CDR1 and CDR2 (germline): SNHLY, FYNNEI. CDR3 bases: TGTGCCAGCAGTGAAGGAGCGGGAGTAGCTGAGCAGTTCTTC. Protein: CASSEGAGVAEQFF. Full variable domain (remainder filled in from reference TRBV2 and TRBJ2-1): EPEVTQTPSHQVTQMGQEVILRCVPISNHLYFYWYRQILGQKVEFLVSFYNNEISEKSEIFDDQFSVERPDGSNFTLKIRSTKLEDSAMYFCASSEGAGVAEQFFGPGTRLTVL.

The table lists this clone with a count of one. The chain carries TRBV6-6 and TRBJ2-3; D ambiguous. Germline V gives CDR1 MNHNY, CDR2 SVGAGI (reference sequence). The CDR3 covers 15 residues. V was cut by 6 bases and J by 0 bases, with 13 bases left in between. The CDR3 is CASSVRYPSTDTQYF. CDR3 sequence (DNA): TGTGCCAGCAGCGTCAGGTATCCTAGCACAGATACGCAGTATTTT.

The CDR3 DNA is TGTGCCAGCAGCGTAGGGGCCGGGAGTTACACCGGGGAGCTGTTTTTT. Protein sequence: CASSVGAGSYTGELFF. The V and J genes are TRBV9 and TRBJ2-2; TRBD2 might be the D (6 bases). V lost 0 bases and J lost 3, with 12 bases in between. The CDR3 loop spans 16 amino acids. From germline, CDR1 is SGDLS and CDR2 YYNGEE.

The chain is built from TRBV5-1 and TRBJ2-5, with TRBD2 matching over 9 bases. The junction had 6 bases not matched to a gene; V was cut back by 4 bases and J by 5 bases. This CDR3 spans 14 amino acids. CDR1 is SGHRS and CDR2 is YFSETQ in the germline V gene. The CDR3 protein is CASSLGTSRETQYF. As DNA, the CDR3 is TGCGCCAGCAGCCTAGGGACTAGCCGGGAGACCCAGTACTTC.

The chain links TRBV19 to TRBJ2-2; 7 nucleotides align to TRBD1. The CDR3 totals 13 residues. The V gene's germline CDR1 is LNHDA and CDR2 SQIVND (reference sequence). The ends lost 10 bases at V and 4 bases at J; junction bases unmatched: 6. The CDR3 DNA sequence: TGTGCCACAGGACAGGCGACCACCGGGGAGCTGTTTTTT. The encoded protein is CATGQATTGELFF.

V and J are TRBV10-3 and TRBJ2-7, with 10 bases matching TRBD2. V lost 10 bases and J lost 6; bases outside the gene matches: 12. The germline V gene encodes CDR1 ENHRY and CDR2 SYGVKD. The CDR3 consists of 14 residues. The CDR3 protein is CATGGTSGISEQYF. The CDR3 bases are TGTGCCACCGGGGGAACTAGCGGGATCTCCGAGCAGTACTTC.

The gene calls are TRBV25-1 and TRBJ2-2; 11 bases are shared with TRBD2. The V segment lost 4 bases and the J segment 1 base; nucleotides outside the gene matches: 5. CDR1 and CDR2 from the germline V gene are MGHDK and SYGVNS. This CDR3 contains 17 residues. The CDR3 DNA sequence: TGTGCCAGCAGTGTTATTGGGACTAGCGGGAACACCGGGGAGCTGTTTTTT. Residues: CASSVIGTSGNTGELFF.

This chain uses TRBV27 with TRBJ1-5, with 7 bases identical to TRBD1. There are 16 residues in the CDR3. Germline V lookup: CDR1 MNHEY, CDR2 SMNVEV (reference sequence). Trimming cost V 5 bases and J 13 bases; bases outside gene matches: 20. The DNA for the CDR3 is TGTGCCAGCAGTCATCTTGTGCTCGGACAGGCCCTCTATCAGCATTTT. This translates into CASSHLVLGQALYQHF.

The chain couples TRBV5-4 to TRBJ2-7; TRBD1 is a possible D gene (6 bases). V was pared by 0 bases and J by 3 bases, with 13 bases between. The CDR3 contains 15 residues. Germline loops: CDR1 SGHNT, CDR2 YYREEE (reference sequence). The CDR3 DNA reads TGTGCCAGCAGCTTGGCAGGGGCGCTATACTACGAGCAGTACTTC. This encodes CASSLAGALYYEQYF.

This clone was counted a few times. The V call is TRBV28, the J call TRBJ2-7; D is perhaps TRBD2 (6 bases). There are 15 residues in the CDR3. V was shortened by 6 bases and J by 0 bases, with 15 bases between the two germline ends. Looked up from germline, CDR1 is MDHEN and CDR2 is SYDVKM. CDR3 bases: TGTGCCAGCAGCCGCACGGGGGACGCCTCCTACGAGCAGTACTTC. This sequence encodes CASSRTGDASYEQYF.

The chain joins TRBV19 to TRBJ2-1, with 11 positions matching TRBD2. Germline V gene data show CDR1 as LNHDA and CDR2 as SQIVND (reference sequence). Trimming cost V 7 bases and J 9 bases; bases outside gene matches: 11. CDR3 size: 15 residues. CDR3 sequence reads: CASTTGTSGGGEQFF. The CDR3 nucleotides read TGTGCCAGTACCACCGGGACTAGCGGAGGGGGTGAGCAGTTCTTC. Combining the CDR3 with reference TRBV19 and TRBJ2-1 gives the whole variable domain DGGITQSPKYLFRKEGQNVTLSCEQNLNHDAMYWYRQDPGQGLRLIYYSQIVNDFQKGDIAEGYSVSREKKESFPLTVTSAQKNPTAFYLCASTTGTSGGGEQFFGPGTRLTVL.

This sequence joins TRBV5-6 and TRBJ2-5; D is perhaps TRBD1 (6 bases). The J call may be in error: the DNA end matches TRBJ2-7 better. The CDR3 is 14 amino acids. From germline, CDR1 is SGHDT and CDR2 YYEEEE. CDR3 DNA sequence: TGTGCCAGCAGCTTGGTGGGGGCTGGGTACGAGCAGTACTTC. Amino acid sequence: CASSLVGAGYEQYF.

This chain links TRBV10-2 with TRBJ2-1, with TRBD2 matching over 13 bases. V was clipped by 4 bases and J by 9 bases; unmatched bases: 9. Per the germline V gene, CDR1 is WSHSY and CDR2 is SAAADI. The CDR3 has 16 residues. The CDR3 region is CASSAGGLAGSGEQFF. For the CDR3, the DNA is TGCGCCAGCAGTGCGGGGGGACTAGCGGGGTCGGGTGAGCAGTTCTTC.

This clone was detected once. The chain is built from TRBV6-5 and TRBJ2-5; 11 nucleotides align to TRBD2. The CDR3 runs 14 residues. V trimming: 6 bases; J trimming: 5 bases; junction bases outside the gene matches: 5. The germline CDR1 and CDR2 sequences are MNHEY and SVGAGI. Here the CDR3 reads CASRVTSGMETQYF. In DNA form, the CDR3 reads TGTGCCAGCAGGGTGACTAGCGGGATGGAGACCCAGTACTTC.

The genes are TRBV19 and TRBJ1-6, with D possibly being TRBD1 (5 bases). Germline values: CDR1 LNHDA, CDR2 SQIVND (reference sequence). The germline V and J ends were trimmed by 7 bases and 7 bases, with 14 bases remaining between them. This CDR3 is built from 14 residues. The CDR3 DNA sequence: TGTGCCAGTAACCCGGGGAGGGGAAATTCACCCCTCCACTTT. It yields the protein CASNPGRGNSPLHF.

The CDR3 here is CASTTTGNTEAFF. The CDR3 DNA reads as TGTGCCAGTACCACTACTGGGAACACTGAAGCTTTCTTT. The chain has TRBV19 and TRBJ1-1; D is uncertain. CDR1 and CDR2 from the germline V gene are LNHDA and SQIVND (reference sequence). V dropped 7 bases and J dropped 1 base, with 10 bases sitting between them. The CDR3 extends over 13 amino acids.

The chain has TRBV7-9 and TRBJ1-2, with 8 bases that match TRBD1. Per germline, CDR1 SEHNR and CDR2 FQNEAQ (reference sequence). V gave up 3 bases and J gave up 2 bases; unmatched junction bases: 8. The CDR3 length is 16 residues. CDR3 nucleotides: TGTGCCAGCAGCTTCCTACCGACAGGGGAGAACTATGGCTACACCTTC. The encoded protein is CASSFLPTGENYGYTF.

CDR3 DNA: TGTGCCAGCAGTAGGGGGATGAGGGAGGGACGGTACTTC. As protein: CASSRGMREGRYF. V and J are TRBV6-5 and TRBJ2-7; a possible D gene is TRBD2 (7 bases). V lost 5 bases to trimming and J lost 12 bases, with 20 bases between them. This CDR3 has 13 amino acids. CDR1 and CDR2 (germline): MNHEY, SVGAGI.